The clone carrying this T cell receptor (beta chain) was seen only a few times. Its antigen is still unknown. The sample originates from a study of beta chain features in type 1 diabetes. Germline CDR1 is SEHNR and CDR2 is FQNEAQ (reference sequence). After removal of 10 bases from V and 6 bases from J, the junction contained 12 bases not matched to a gene. This CDR3 is built from 14 residues. TCRB transcripts that were expressed got sequenced, as all of the isolated RNA had been reverse transcribed. Data came from immunoSEQ multiplex PCR; TCRdb stores just in-frame clones and leaves some out. The table lists 600,000 to 700,000 clones, over 10% of them singletons. Findings of the study overall: VDJ junctions sequenced from type 1 diabetes patients showed fewer insertions and more deletions. Shorter templates may be favored by PCR, equally so in patients and controls. Patients' naive, central memory and regulatory TCRB repertoires appeared more alike than those of healthy donors. Moderately but significantly shorter TCRB CDR3s were found in Type 1 diabetes patients in all four CD4+ subsets.

The sample was naive CD4+ T cells from blood. The chain is built from TRBV7-9 and TRBJ2-3, with 8 positions matching TRBD1. The clonotype comes from a man in his thirties or forties with type 1 diabetes. As DNA, the CDR3 is TGTGCCATTTCGCCCACAAACAGGGGGGATACGCAGTATTTT. Amino acid sequence: CAISPTNRGDTQYF.